The clone carrying this T cell receptor beta chain was counted between two and nine times. Per sample, a minimum of 6.5 million PBMCs were isolated. The CDR3 consists of 13 residues. The germline V and J ends were trimmed by 5 bases and 7 bases, with 14 bases remaining between them. Per the germline V gene, CDR1 is SEHNR and CDR2 is FQNEAQ (reference sequence). This specimen comes from a study of blood T cells in healthy people across ages. Using a J-beta primer mix together with a sample-barcoded 5' primer, a second PCR was run for about 6 to 11 cycles. TCRdb passed the 5' RACE reads through MiXCR, listing each CDR3 protein once. This table has more than 900,000 distinct CDR3 sequences, about 23% appearing once. These data were likewise used in another study, on T cells of mothers and their children.

This sequence joins TRBV7-9 and TRBJ1-2; no reliable D call. The receptor comes from a girl aged 2 to 9 in good health. The source material was blood. The CDR3 region has the DNA TGTGCCAGCAGCCTCGGCCGGGAGGGTGGCTACACCTTC. The encoded protein is CASSLGREGGYTF. Variable domain in full (rest from reference TRBV7-9 and TRBJ1-2): DTGVSQNPRHKITKRGQNVTFRCDPISEHNRLYWYRQTLGQGPEFLTYFQNEAQLEKSRLLSDRFSAERPKGSFSTLEIQRTEQGDSAMYLCASSLGREGGYTFGSGTRLTVV.